This T cell receptor beta chain was found in a study of blood T cell repertoires in COVID-19. Germline CDR1 and CDR2: LNHDA and SQIVND (reference sequence). V was pared by 0 bases and J by 6 bases, with 11 bases of the junction left unmatched. The length of the CDR3 is 20 residues. As originally analysed: Estimated nucleated cell counts came from reference gene primer amplification. Data came from immunoSEQ multiplex PCR; TCRdb stores just in-frame clones and leaves some out. V, J and clone size are taken as reported in that table, and D and trimming were inferred from the DNA itself. The sample shows 150,000 or so clones, approximately 83% of them seen only once.

The receptor comes from a human donor in a cohort sampled during active COVID-19. The chain uses TRBV19 and TRBJ2-2, with 15 bases matching TRBD2. Input material: peripheral blood. The CDR3 DNA is TGTGCCAGTAGTATAGATGGACTAGCGGGAGGGCCGAGGTCGTCCGGGGAGCTGTTTTTT. Translating it yields CASSIDGLAGGPRSSGELFF.